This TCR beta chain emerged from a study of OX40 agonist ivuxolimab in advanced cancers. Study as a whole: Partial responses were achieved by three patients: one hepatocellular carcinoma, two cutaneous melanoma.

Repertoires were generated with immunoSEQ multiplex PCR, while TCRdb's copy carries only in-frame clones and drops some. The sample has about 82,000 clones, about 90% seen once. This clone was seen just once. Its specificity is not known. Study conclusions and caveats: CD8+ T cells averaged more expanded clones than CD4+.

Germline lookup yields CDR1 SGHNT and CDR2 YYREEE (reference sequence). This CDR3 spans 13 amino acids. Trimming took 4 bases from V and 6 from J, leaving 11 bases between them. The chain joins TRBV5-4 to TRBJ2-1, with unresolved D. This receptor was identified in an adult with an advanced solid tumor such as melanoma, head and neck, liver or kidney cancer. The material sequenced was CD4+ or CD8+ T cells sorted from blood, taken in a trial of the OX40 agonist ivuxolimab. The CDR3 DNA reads TGTGCCAGCAGCCCCGTTGTAAGCAATGAGCAGTTCTTC. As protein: CASSPVVSNEQFF.